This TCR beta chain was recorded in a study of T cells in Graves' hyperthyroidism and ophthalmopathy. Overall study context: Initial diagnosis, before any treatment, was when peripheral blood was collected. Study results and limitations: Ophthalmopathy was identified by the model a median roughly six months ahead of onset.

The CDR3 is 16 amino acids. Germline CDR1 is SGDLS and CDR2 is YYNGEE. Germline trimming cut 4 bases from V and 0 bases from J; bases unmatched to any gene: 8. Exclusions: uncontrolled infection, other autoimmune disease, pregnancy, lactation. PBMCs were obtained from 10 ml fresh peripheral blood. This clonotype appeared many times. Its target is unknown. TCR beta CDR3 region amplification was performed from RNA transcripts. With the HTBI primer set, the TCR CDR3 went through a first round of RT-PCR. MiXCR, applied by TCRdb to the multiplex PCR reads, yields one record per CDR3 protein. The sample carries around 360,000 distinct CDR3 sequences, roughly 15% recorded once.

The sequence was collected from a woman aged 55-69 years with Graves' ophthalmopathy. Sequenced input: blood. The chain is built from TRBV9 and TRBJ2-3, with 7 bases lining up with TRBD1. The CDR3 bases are TGTGCCAGCAGCAGCCTCACAGGGGTTAGCACAGATACGCAGTATTTT. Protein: CASSSLTGVSTDTQYF.